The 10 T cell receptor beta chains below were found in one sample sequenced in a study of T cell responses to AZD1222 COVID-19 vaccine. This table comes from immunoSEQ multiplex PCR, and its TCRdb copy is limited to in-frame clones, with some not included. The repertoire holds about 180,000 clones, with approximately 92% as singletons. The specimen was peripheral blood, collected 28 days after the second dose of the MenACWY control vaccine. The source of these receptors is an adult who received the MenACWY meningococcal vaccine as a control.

The CDR3 region is CASRTDRGPYNEQFF. DNA for the CDR3: TGTGCCAGCAGGACGGACAGGGGCCCATACAATGAGCAGTTCTTC. This chain joins TRBV6-5 and TRBJ2-1; 9 nucleotides align to TRBD1. The length of the CDR3 is 15 residues. The germline V gene has CDR1 MNHEY and CDR2 SVGAGI. V dropped 6 bases and J dropped 4; count of bases not matched to a gene: 7.

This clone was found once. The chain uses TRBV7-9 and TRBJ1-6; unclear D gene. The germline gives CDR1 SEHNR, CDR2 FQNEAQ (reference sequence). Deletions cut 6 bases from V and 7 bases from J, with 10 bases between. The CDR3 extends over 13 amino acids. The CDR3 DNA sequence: TGTGCCAGCAGACCACAAGGGAATTCACCCCTCCACTTT. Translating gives CASRPQGNSPLHF.

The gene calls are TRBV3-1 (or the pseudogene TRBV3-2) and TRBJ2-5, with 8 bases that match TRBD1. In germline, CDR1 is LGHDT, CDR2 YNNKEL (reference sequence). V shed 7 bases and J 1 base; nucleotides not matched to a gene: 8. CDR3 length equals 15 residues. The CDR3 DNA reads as TGTGCCAGCAACGCAGGGACAGGCCGCCAAGAGACCCAGTACTTC. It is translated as CASNAGTGRQETQYF.

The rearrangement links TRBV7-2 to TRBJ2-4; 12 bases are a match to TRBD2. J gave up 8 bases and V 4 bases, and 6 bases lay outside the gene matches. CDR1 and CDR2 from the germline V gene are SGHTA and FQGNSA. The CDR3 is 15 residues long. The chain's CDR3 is CASSSQTSGGYIQYF. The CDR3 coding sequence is TGTGCCAGCAGCTCGCAGACTAGCGGGGGATACATTCAGTACTTC.

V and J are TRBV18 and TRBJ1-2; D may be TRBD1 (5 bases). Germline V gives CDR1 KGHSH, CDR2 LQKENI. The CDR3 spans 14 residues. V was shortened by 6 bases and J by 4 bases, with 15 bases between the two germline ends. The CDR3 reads CASSGTPDSYGYTF. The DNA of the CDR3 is TGTGCCAGCTCCGGGACCCCCGATAGCTATGGCTACACCTTC.

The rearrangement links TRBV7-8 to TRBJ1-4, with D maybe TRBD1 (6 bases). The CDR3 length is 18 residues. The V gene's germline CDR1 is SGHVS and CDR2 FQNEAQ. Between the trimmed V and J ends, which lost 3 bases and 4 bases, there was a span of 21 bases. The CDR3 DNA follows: TGTGCCAGCAGCTTCCACTGGTTGGGGGCATATGGTAATGAAAAACTGTTTTTT. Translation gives CASSFHWLGAYGNEKLFF.

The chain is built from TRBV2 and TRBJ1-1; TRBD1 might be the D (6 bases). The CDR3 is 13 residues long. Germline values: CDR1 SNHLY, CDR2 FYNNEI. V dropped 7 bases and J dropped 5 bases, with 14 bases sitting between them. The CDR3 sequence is CASTPRGGTEAFF. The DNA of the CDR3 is TGTGCCAGCACACCCAGGGGTGGAACTGAAGCTTTCTTT.

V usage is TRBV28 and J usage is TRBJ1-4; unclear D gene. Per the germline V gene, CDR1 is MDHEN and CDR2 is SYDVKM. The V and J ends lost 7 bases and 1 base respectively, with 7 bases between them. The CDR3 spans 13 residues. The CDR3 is CASKAGTNEKLFF. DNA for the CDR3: TGTGCCAGCAAGGCAGGAACTAATGAAAAACTGTTTTTT.

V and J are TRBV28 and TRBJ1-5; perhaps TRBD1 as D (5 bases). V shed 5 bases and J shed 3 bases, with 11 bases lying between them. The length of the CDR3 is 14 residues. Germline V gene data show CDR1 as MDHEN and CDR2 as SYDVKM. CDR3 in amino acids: CASSPGQFNQPQHF. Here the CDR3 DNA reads TGTGCCAGCAGTCCGGGGCAGTTCAATCAGCCCCAGCATTTT.

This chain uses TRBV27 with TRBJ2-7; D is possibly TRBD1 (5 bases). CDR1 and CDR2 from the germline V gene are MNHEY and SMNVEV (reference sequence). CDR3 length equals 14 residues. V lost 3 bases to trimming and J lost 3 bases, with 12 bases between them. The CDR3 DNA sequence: TGTGCCAGCAGTTTTTCAGCAGGGAACTACGAGCAGTACTTC. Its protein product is CASSFSAGNYEQYF.